Presented here are 21 T cell receptor beta chains from one specimen sequenced in a study of CD8+CD57+ T cells in acquired aplastic anemia. Genomic DNA, the template, was used for profiling of the TCR beta VDJ and CDR3. One entry per CDR3 protein, called by TCRdb with MiXCR from the reads. This sample has tens of thousands of distinct CDR3 sequences, with under 80% found just once. Sample: sorted CD4+, CD8+, or CD8+CD57+ T cells (not recorded which) from PBMCs. The receptor set was obtained from a human donor in good health, serving as a control.

This chain connects TRBV10-1 to TRBJ1-2, with D unclear. Germline CDR1 and CDR2: WNHNN and SYGVQD (reference sequence). V lost 2 bases and J lost 6, with 10 bases in between. This CDR3 region has 13 residues. CDR3 loop: CASSEKEGNGYTF. The CDR3 bases are TGCGCCAGCAGTGAGAAGGAGGGAAATGGCTACACCTTC.

The chain is built from TRBV7-6 and TRBJ1-6; the match to TRBD1 covers 8 bases. The CDR3 spans 17 residues. Per the germline V gene, CDR1 is SGHVS and CDR2 is FNYEAQ. Trimming took 4 bases from V and 3 from J; bases not matched to a gene: 8. Here the CDR3 reads CASSSDAGGYYNSPLHF. The CDR3 DNA sequence: TGTGCCAGCAGCTCAGACGCAGGGGGCTACTATAATTCACCCCTCCACTTT.

Only a few counts were recorded for this clonotype. The rearrangement joins TRBV2 to TRBJ1-5; TRBD1 matches at 8 bases. This CDR3 spans 15 amino acids. The J segment lost 1 base and the V segment lost 6 bases, leaving 5 bases of the junction unmatched. Germline CDR1 and CDR2: SNHLY and FYNNEI. CDR3 bases: TGTGCCAGCAGCCAGGGGGCTGAAAGCAATCAGCCCCAGCATTTT. This translates into CASSQGAESNQPQHF.

CDR3 sequence (DNA): TGCAGCGTTGGCACGGTCGAGCAGTACTTC. Protein sequence: CSVGTVEQYF. This sequence joins TRBV29-1 and TRBJ2-7; D uncertain. The germline CDR1 and CDR2 sequences are SQVTM and ANQGSEA. Trimming took 4 bases from V and 6 from J, leaving 7 bases between them. CDR3 size: 10 residues.

This chain uses TRBV10-1 with TRBJ1-1; 10 bases agree with TRBD1. The trim removed 6 bases at V and 0 bases at J, leaving 4 bases unmatched. The CDR3 sequence is 15 residues long. CDR1 is WNHNN and CDR2 is SYGVQD in the germline V gene (reference sequence). The CDR3 here is CASSGGQGVNTEAFF. The DNA of the CDR3 is TGCGCCAGCAGCGGCGGACAGGGGGTGAACACTGAAGCTTTCTTT.

The genes are TRBV29-1 and TRBJ1-1, with unresolved D. The CDR3 sequence is 13 residues long. Germline CDR1 is SQVTM and CDR2 is ANQGSEA. Trimming stripped 6 bases from V and 1 base from J, with 12 bases between. CDR3 protein: CSVDEGANTEAFF. The CDR3 nucleotides read TGCAGCGTGGACGAGGGAGCGAACACTGAAGCTTTCTTT.

This clonotype has only one observation. The chain recombines TRBV20-1 with TRBJ2-7, with 12 bases matching TRBD2. The CDR3 has 15 residues. Per the germline V gene, CDR1 is DFQATT and CDR2 is SNEGSKA (reference sequence). Trimming removed 0 bases from V and 3 bases from J; junction bases left unmatched: 3. The chain's CDR3 is CSARELAGGYYEQYF. CDR3 sequence (DNA): TGCAGTGCTAGAGAACTAGCGGGGGGCTACTACGAGCAGTACTTC.

The rearrangement joins TRBV6-1 to TRBJ1-2; TRBD1 matches at 8 bases. This CDR3 contains 14 residues. In germline, CDR1 is MNHNS, CDR2 SASEGT. V shed 0 bases, J shed 6 bases, and the junction held 3 bases outside the gene matches. CDR3 nucleotide sequence: TGTGCCAGCAGTGAAGCTCCCAGGGGGCATGGCTACACCTTC. Its protein product is CASSEAPRGHGYTF.

The chain uses TRBV7-9 and TRBJ1-2; 9 bases align to TRBD1. Germline CDR1 is SEHNR and CDR2 is FQNEAQ (reference sequence). The CDR3 extends over 14 amino acids. Germline trimming cut 5 bases from V and 7 bases from J; bases unmatched to any gene: 8. For the CDR3, the DNA is TGTGCCAGCAGCGACCGGGACAGGGTACGTGGCTACACCTTC. This translates into CASSDRDRVRGYTF.

This clonotype has just a few counts. The chain has TRBV2 and TRBJ2-7; no clear D gene. Trimming shortened V by 5 bases and J by 2 bases, and 10 bases separated the two germline ends. The CDR3 is 13 amino acids. Per germline, CDR1 SNHLY and CDR2 FYNNEI. CDR3 nucleotides: TGTGCCAGCAGTCCGAACTTACCCTACGAGCAGTACTTC. It codes for CASSPNLPYEQYF.

The chain couples TRBV24-1 to TRBJ2-3; D may be TRBD2 (5 bases). The CDR3 totals 16 residues. CDR1 is KGHDR, CDR2 SFDVKD, per germline. V was trimmed by 5 bases and J by 1 base, leaving 15 bases between them. CDR3 DNA sequence: TGTGCCACCAGTGGCTTTCACGAGGAGGGCACAGATACGCAGTATTTT. Its protein product is CATSGFHEEGTDTQYF.

This clonotype has more than one count but fewer than ten. V is TRBV7-9 and J is TRBJ1-1; the D is unclear. This CDR3 has 15 residues. Between the trimmed V and J ends, which lost 1 base and 2 bases, there was a span of 11 bases. CDR1 is SEHNR and CDR2 is FQNEAQ in the germline V gene (reference sequence). In DNA, the CDR3 is TGTGCCAGCAGCTTAGACCATGGAGGCAACACTGAAGCTTTCTTT. Amino acids: CASSLDHGGNTEAFF.

As regards this clonotype: Compared with germline, one end of the junction differs, possibly owing to a read error. The J gene is TRBJ2-7, the V gene TRBV2; 9 nucleotides align to TRBD1. The CDR3 has 11 residues. Germline-derived CDR1 and CDR2 are SNHLY and FYNNEI. The chain's CDR3 is CASHDGGTGHF. CDR3 DNA sequence: TGTGCCAGCCATGATGGGGGGACAGGGCACTTC.

The genes are TRBV15 and TRBJ2-7; no clear D gene. This CDR3 spans 14 amino acids. V gave up 7 bases and J gave up 2 bases, with 15 bases separating them. Germline CDR1 LNHNV, CDR2 YYDKDF (reference sequence). The CDR3 protein is CATTTRHGPYEQYF. CDR3 sequence (DNA): TGTGCCACCACCACCCGGCACGGACCCTACGAGCAGTACTTC.

The chain couples TRBV29-1 to TRBJ2-5; TRBD2 matches 9 bases. The germline V gene encodes CDR1 SQVTM and CDR2 ANQGSEA. V was clipped by 0 bases and J by 4 bases; unmatched bases: 6. The CDR3 is 15 residues long. CDR3 nucleotides: TGCAGCGTTGAAGATCGGCCAGCGGGAGGAGAGACCCAGTACTTC. This sequence encodes CSVEDRPAGGETQYF.

This rearrangement joins TRBV29-1 to TRBJ1-2; D not certain. Germline-derived CDR1 and CDR2 are SQVTM and ANQGSEA. This CDR3 has 14 amino acids. Trimming took off 3 bases at V and 4 bases at J, with 15 bases between the two ends. CDR3 residues: CSVDRGAGFYGYTF. The CDR3 DNA reads as TGCAGCGTTGATCGCGGAGCCGGCTTCTATGGCTACACCTTC. The full variable domain, with the rest looked up from reference TRBV29-1 and TRBJ1-2, is SAVISQKPSRDICQRGTSLTIQCQVDSQVTMMFWYRQQPGQSLTLIATANQGSEATYESGFVIDKFPISRPNLTFSTLTVSNMSPEDSSIYLCSVDRGAGFYGYTFGSGTRLTVV.

This clonotype was seen once. The rearrangement uses TRBV6-1 and TRBJ2-7; possibly TRBD2 for D (5 bases). The CDR3 totals 15 residues. The V end lost 5 bases, the J end lost 6 bases, and 20 bases lay between the germline ends. Germline CDR1 is MNHNS and CDR2 is SASEGT. The CDR3 loop is CASSTTLVAGGEQYF. CDR3 DNA: TGTGCCAGCAGTACAACACTCGTCGCGGGCGGCGAGCAGTACTTC.

This chain joins TRBV5-4 and TRBJ1-3; the D gene is possibly TRBD1 (6 bases). The CDR3 totals 16 residues. With 2 bases removed from V and 2 bases from J, the gap between germline ends came to 14 bases. The V gene's germline CDR1 is SGHNT and CDR2 YYREEE (reference sequence). CDR3 in DNA: TGTGCCAGCAGCTTTGAGACAGGCGATACTGGAAACACCATATATTTT. This gives the protein CASSFETGDTGNTIYF.

On this clonotype itself: At one end the junction does not follow the germline gene, possibly because of a read error. This rearrangement joins TRBV7-9 to TRBJ2-7, with D hard to call. Germline CDR1 reads SEHNR; CDR2 reads FQNEAQ (reference sequence). This CDR3 is 11 amino acids long. CDR3 sequence reads: CAGSPQYEQYF. The CDR3 DNA reads TGTGCCGGCAGCCCCCAATACGAGCAGTACTTC.

The chain recombines TRBV29-1 with TRBJ1-2; D ambiguous. There are 13 residues in the CDR3. The V gene's germline CDR1 is SQVTM and CDR2 ANQGSEA. Trimming removed 0 bases from V and 6 bases from J, with 11 bases in between. CDR3 sequence (DNA): TGCAGCGTTGAAGACGTCAAGGTCAATGGCTACACCTTC. Translation gives CSVEDVKVNGYTF.

The chain joins TRBV6-1 to TRBJ2-7; D remains unclear. The CDR3 sequence is 13 residues long. Germline V CDR1 and CDR2: MNHNS, SASEGT. The ends were cut back, 6 bases at V and 3 bases at J, with 12 bases in the middle. CDR3 in DNA: TGTGCCAGCAGGCGTCCACCGAGCTACGAGCAGTACTTC. It encodes CASRRPPSYEQYF.